The rows below give T cell receptor beta chains drawn from one sample of a study of response to subunit inactivated influenza vaccine. A single record per CDR3 protein comes from TCRdb applying MiXCR to the RT-PCR reads. This sample has about 650,000 distinct CDR3 sequences, with approximately 14% found just once. The source was PBMCs from blood, collected roughly 2 weeks before vaccination. The receptor set was obtained from a middle-aged man who received an inactivated influenza vaccine. Both conserved end residues are part of each CDR3. The D gene is left open where the match is weak. Size values are once, few and many counts, or a class for expanded clones, and some rows have none.

V gene: TRBV5-1
clone size: -
J gene: TRBJ2-7
D gene: TRBD2
CDR3 protein: CASSSHGPGTSGRKSYEQYF
CDR3 DNA: TGCGCCAGCAGCTCTCATGGGCCCGGGACTAGCGGGAGAAAAAGCTACGAGCAGTACTTC

V gene: TRBV27
clone size: -
J gene: TRBJ2-7
D gene: -
CDR3 protein: CASSWAQGGEQYF
CDR3 DNA: TGTGCCAGCAGTTGGGCACAGGGAGGGGAGCAGTACTTC

V gene: TRBV2
clone size: few
J gene: TRBJ1-4
D gene: -
CDR3 protein: CASSDRGQRNEKLFF
CDR3 DNA: TGTGCCAGCAGTGACCGGGGCCAAAGGAATGAAAAACTGTTTTTT

V gene: TRBV6-2/TRBV6-3
clone size: -
J gene: TRBJ2-7
D gene: -
CDR3 protein: CASSTVGYEQYF
CDR3 DNA: TGCGCCAGCAGCACGGTGGGCTACGAGCAGTACTTC

V gene: TRBV6-2/TRBV6-3
clone size: -
J gene: TRBJ1-1
D gene: TRBD1
CDR3 protein: CASSYATGVNTEAFF
CDR3 DNA: TGTGCCAGCAGTTACGCGACAGGGGTGAACACTGAAGCTTTCTTT

V gene: TRBV5-6
clone size: few
J gene: TRBJ1-1
D gene: -
CDR3 protein: CASSFGTMNTEAFF
CDR3 DNA: TGTGCCAGCAGCTTTGGGACCATGAACACTGAAGCTTTCTTT

V gene: TRBV9
clone size: -
J gene: TRBJ2-7
D gene: -
CDR3 protein: CASSSAGRGEQYF
CDR3 DNA: TGTGCCAGCAGCTCGGCGGGCAGGGGCGAGCAGTACTTC

V gene: TRBV5-1
clone size: once
J gene: TRBJ2-3
D gene: -
CDR3 protein: CASSLETQDTDTQYF
CDR3 DNA: TGCGCCAGCAGCTTGGAGACACAGGACACAGATACGCAGTATTTT

V gene: TRBV6-1
clone size: -
J gene: TRBJ2-1
D gene: TRBD2
CDR3 protein: CASSDLAGGEQFF
CDR3 DNA: TGTGCCAGCAGTGATCTAGCGGGAGGTGAGCAGTTCTTC

V gene: TRBV7-9
clone size: few
J gene: TRBJ2-7
D gene: -
CDR3 protein: CASSLRPQTGDEQYF
CDR3 DNA: TGTGCCAGCAGCTTACGGCCCCAAACAGGAGACGAGCAGTACTTC

V gene: TRBV5-1
clone size: -
J gene: TRBJ2-7
D gene: -
CDR3 protein: CASSLMGGEAYEQYF
CDR3 DNA: TGCGCCAGCAGCTTGATGGGAGGAGAAGCCTACGAGCAGTACTTC

V gene: TRBV25-1
clone size: few
J gene: TRBJ1-6
D gene: -
CDR3 protein: CASSDSGTSGSPLHF
CDR3 DNA: TGTGCCAGCAGTGATTCCGGGACCTCCGGATCACCCCTCCACTTT

V gene: TRBV14
clone size: few
J gene: TRBJ2-2
D gene: -
CDR3 protein: CASSRLGELFF
CDR3 DNA: TGTGCCAGCAGCCGCCTCGGGGAGCTGTTTTTT

V gene: TRBV6-2/TRBV6-3
clone size: few
J gene: TRBJ2-5
D gene: TRBD2
CDR3 protein: CASSYSDGGVSQYF
CDR3 DNA: TGTGCCAGCAGTTACAGCGACGGGGGGGTGTCCCAGTACTTC

V gene: TRBV18
clone size: -
J gene: TRBJ2-1
D gene: -
CDR3 protein: CASSPRGLYNEQFF
CDR3 DNA: TGTGCCAGCTCACCGAGGGGACTTTACAATGAGCAGTTCTTC

V gene: TRBV20-1
clone size: -
J gene: TRBJ2-1
D gene: -
CDR3 protein: CSAREDRTQFF
CDR3 DNA: TGCAGTGCTAGAGAAGACCGGACTCAGTTCTTC

V gene: TRBV9
clone size: -
J gene: TRBJ2-1
D gene: TRBD2
CDR3 protein: CASSASGTSYNEQFF
CDR3 DNA: TGTGCCAGCAGCGCTAGCGGGACCTCCTACAATGAGCAGTTCTTC

V gene: TRBV7-2
clone size: few
J gene: TRBJ2-5
D gene: TRBD1
CDR3 protein: CASSSGQVAWETQYF
CDR3 DNA: TGTGCCAGCAGCTCCGGACAGGTCGCTTGGGAGACCCAGTACTTC